The entry below describes one T cell receptor (beta chain). The data stem from a study of blood T cell repertoires in COVID-19. Study at large: The United States, Italy and Spain were the sources of the acute and convalescent COVID-19 samples.

The study assigned cohorts using participant-reported clinical history. Cohort 3 donors counted as recovered after two negative PCRs, clearance, or resolved symptoms. Authors' analysis steps: Amplification of reference gene primers was used by the study to estimate nucleated cell counts. The protocol was immunoSEQ multiplex PCR, while the TCRdb copy is restricted to in-frame clones and leaves out a portion. The D gene and trimming were derived from the DNA, and the V and J assignments and clone size from that table. The profile shows 290,000 or so clones, 90% of them singletons. The TCR was taken from a woman in her thirties who had recovered from COVID-19. The sample taken for sequencing was PBMCs or T cells enriched from blood (not recorded which).

CDR3 nucleotides: TGTGCCAGCAGCTTAGCAGACAGAAACATTCAGTACTTC. Residues: CASSLADRNIQYF. The J gene is TRBJ2-4, the V gene TRBV7-9; maybe TRBD1 (5 bases). This CDR3 region has 13 residues. Germline CDR1 reads SEHNR; CDR2 reads FQNEAQ (reference sequence). V was clipped by 0 bases and J by 6 bases, with 6 bases between them.